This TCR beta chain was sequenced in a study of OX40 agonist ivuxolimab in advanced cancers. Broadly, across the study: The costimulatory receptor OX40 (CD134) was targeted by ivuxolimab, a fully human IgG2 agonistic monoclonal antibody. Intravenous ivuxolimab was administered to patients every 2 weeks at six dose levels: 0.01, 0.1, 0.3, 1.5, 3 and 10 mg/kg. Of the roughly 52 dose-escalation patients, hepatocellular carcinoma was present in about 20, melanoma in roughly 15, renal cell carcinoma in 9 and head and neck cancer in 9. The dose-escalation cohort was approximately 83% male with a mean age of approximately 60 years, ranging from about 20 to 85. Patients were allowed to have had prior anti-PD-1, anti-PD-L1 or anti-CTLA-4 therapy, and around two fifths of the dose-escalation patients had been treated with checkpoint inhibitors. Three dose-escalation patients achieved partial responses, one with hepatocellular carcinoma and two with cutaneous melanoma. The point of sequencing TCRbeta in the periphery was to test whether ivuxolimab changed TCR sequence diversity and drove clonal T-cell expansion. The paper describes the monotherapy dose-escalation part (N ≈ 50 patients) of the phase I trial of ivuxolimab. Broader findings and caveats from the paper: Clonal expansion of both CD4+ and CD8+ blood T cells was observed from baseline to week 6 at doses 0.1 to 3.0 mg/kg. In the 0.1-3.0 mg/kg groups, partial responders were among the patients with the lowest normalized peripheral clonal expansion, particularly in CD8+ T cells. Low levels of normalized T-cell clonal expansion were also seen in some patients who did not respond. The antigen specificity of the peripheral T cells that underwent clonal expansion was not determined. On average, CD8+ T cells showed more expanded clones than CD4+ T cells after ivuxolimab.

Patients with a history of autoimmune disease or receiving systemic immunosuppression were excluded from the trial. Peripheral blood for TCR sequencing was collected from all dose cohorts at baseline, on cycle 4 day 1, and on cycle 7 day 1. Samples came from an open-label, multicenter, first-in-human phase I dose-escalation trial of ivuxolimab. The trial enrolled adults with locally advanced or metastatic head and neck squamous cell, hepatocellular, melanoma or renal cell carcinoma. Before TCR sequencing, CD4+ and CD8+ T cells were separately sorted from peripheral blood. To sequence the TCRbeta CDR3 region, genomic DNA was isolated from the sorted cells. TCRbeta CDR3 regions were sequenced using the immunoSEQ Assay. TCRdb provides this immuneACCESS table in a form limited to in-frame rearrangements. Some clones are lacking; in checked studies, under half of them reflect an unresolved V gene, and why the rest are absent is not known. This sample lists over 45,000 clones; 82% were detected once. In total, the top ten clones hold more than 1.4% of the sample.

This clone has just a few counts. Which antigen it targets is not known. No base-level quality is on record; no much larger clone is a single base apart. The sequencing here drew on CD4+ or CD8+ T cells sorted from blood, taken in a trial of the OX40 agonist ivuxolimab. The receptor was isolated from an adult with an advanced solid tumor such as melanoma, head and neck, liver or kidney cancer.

CDR3 region: CASRSAGTDTGELFF. The nucleotides read TGTGCCAGCAGATCAGCCGGGACAGACACCGGGGAGCTGTTTTTT. The V gene is TRBV7-9 and the J gene is TRBJ2-2; 7 bases in the junction line up with TRBD1. The CDR3, from cysteine to phenylalanine, totals 15 residues. Only the CDR3 DNA is retained, 45 bases long and in frame from the first base. Trimming accounts for 6 bases at V and 3 bases at J, while the number of junction bases matched to no gene is 7. Taken from the germline V gene (reference sequence), the CDR1 and CDR2 loops are SEHNR and FQNEAQ.